What follows describes a single TCR beta chain. Its target is not known. TCR beta was sequenced from blood CD8+ and CD4+ T cells. The controls were healthy donors who were matched for age and sex. The CDR3 is 14 amino acids. Germline CDR1 and CDR2: DFQATT and SNEGSKA (reference sequence). After removal of 5 bases from V and 1 base from J, the junction contained 6 bases not matched to a gene. The sample is drawn from a study of CD8 T cells in Susac syndrome. The RNA input was about 0.5 to 1 ug, and it was reverse transcribed with random hexamers. The immunoSEQ assay covered 54 Vbeta and 13 Jbeta segments for CDR3. TCRdb fed the immunoSEQ multiplex PCR reads into MiXCR, producing one record per CDR3 protein. Altogether some 120,000 distinct CDR3 sequences are present, roughly 91% being singletons, with the ten largest covering around 0.14%. Study results and limitations: The study recognized that its TCR sequencing and HLA analysis covered a relatively small number of individuals.

The source of this sequence is a human donor in good health. The chain uses TRBV20-1 and TRBJ1-1, with 8 bases fitting TRBD1. The sequencing input was CD4+ T cells from PBMCs. CDR3 DNA: TGCAGTGCTCCGAGGACAGGGTCGAACACTGAAGCTTTCTTT. It translates to CSAPRTGSNTEAFF.